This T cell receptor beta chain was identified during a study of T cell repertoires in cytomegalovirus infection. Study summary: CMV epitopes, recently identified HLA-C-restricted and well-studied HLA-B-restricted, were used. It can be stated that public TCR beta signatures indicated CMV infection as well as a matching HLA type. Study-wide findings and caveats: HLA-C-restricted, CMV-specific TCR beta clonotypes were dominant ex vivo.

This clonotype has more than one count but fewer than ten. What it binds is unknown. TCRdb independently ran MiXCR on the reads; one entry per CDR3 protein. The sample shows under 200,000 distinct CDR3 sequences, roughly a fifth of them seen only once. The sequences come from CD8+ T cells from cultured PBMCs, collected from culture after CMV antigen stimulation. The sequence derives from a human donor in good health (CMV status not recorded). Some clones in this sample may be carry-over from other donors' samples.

CDR3 bases: TGTGCCAGCAGCAAACCGGGACGGAACTACGAGCAGTACTTC. It encodes CASSKPGRNYEQYF. The chain recombines TRBV7-2 with TRBJ2-7, with D perhaps TRBD1 or TRBD2 (5 bases each). Germline V CDR1 and CDR2: SGHTA, FQGNSA. Trimming left V 5 bases short and J 3 bases short, with 14 bases between. This CDR3 contains 14 residues.